The source of this T cell receptor beta chain is a study of blood T cell repertoires in COVID-19 (dated by TCRdb to between 2020 and 2021). About the full investigation: The collaborator samples originated in the United States, Italy and Spain and spanned the acute and convalescent phases of COVID-19. The dataset comprised deeply sampled blood TCRbeta repertoires from subjects exposed to, actively infected with, or recovered from COVID-19. Samples came from the ongoing ImmuneRACE study (first 160 participants) plus 1,254 subjects from 6 global collaborators. HLA class I and class II types, where available, came from metadata supplied by the sample provider rather than from assay-based typing. The material from the prospective study consisted of cDNA or gDNA derived from T cells, B-cell-depleted T cells, or PBMCs. The sample metadata nearly always contained a de-identified subject ID, COVID-19 status, age in years and sex. The repertoires were released in a freely available public database intended as a resource for research on the immune response to SARS-CoV-2. Results the study describes overall, beyond this receptor: How much clinical and demographic metadata was included differed by source and by participant, and the metadata was provided uncurated.

TCRbeta CDR3 regions were amplified from genomic DNA by means of the immunoSEQ Assay, a bias-controlled multiplex PCR. The source study handled its data this way. Nucleated cell counts per sample were estimated from amplification of reference gene primers within the assay. To quantify the absolute abundance of each unique TCRbeta CDR3 rearrangement, sequence reads were collapsed and filtered. Productive Simpson clonality was computed per sample as the square root of Simpson's diversity index over productive rearrangements. Entries here come from immuneACCESS through TCRdb and include only in-frame sequences with V and J called. Some clones fail to appear in such tables; in the studies checked, an unresolved V gene covers under half of the shortfall, and the cause of the remainder is unknown. That table is the source of V, J and clone size, and D and trimming were worked out from the DNA. Across this sample there are 100,000 to 150,000 clones, with roughly 83% seen only once. Roughly 4.9% of the sample goes to the ten largest clones.

CDR1 and CDR2 were assigned from the germline V gene (reference sequence) as MNHEY and SMNVEV. Spanning cysteine to phenylalanine, the CDR3 consists of 15 amino acids. Kept here is only the CDR3 DNA, which spans 45 bases and is read in frame from base 1. V is trimmed back by 4 bases and J by 3 bases, and the junction contains 6 bases that no gene match accounts for. Details on this clone: What this receptor recognizes is not known. No base quality information exists; no much larger clone differs at one position.

Each collaborating institution followed its own protocols to collect whole blood in K2EDTA tubes. For TCRbeta analysis, collaborators shipped samples as frozen whole blood, isolated PBMCs, or DNA extracted from either of those sample types. This receptor was obtained from a human donor in a cohort sampled during active COVID-19. The receptor chain draws on TRBV27 and TRBJ1-5, with 7 junctional bases fitting TRBD1. What was sequenced was peripheral blood. The DNA reads as follows: TGTGCCAGCAGTTCGGCGGGACAGAACAATCAGCCCCAGCATTTT. Translated, it reads CASSSAGQNNQPQHF.